The entry that follows covers one T cell receptor beta chain sequence. Germline V gene lookup returns CDR1 LGHNA and CDR2 YNFKEQ. V shed 1 base and J shed 1 base, with 10 bases lying between them. The CDR3 contains 16 residues. Sequencing was performed with immunoSEQ multiplex PCR; in TCRdb, only in-frame clones are kept and a portion is missing. The sample lists some 140,000 clones, 80% to 90% occurring once. The source of the sample is a study of control samples from healthy donors and cancer patients. This sequence was found in a woman between 25 and 40 years old in good health. Sequences were obtained from blood. The genes are TRBV4-2 and TRBJ2-2; D may be TRBD1 (5 bases). The DNA of the CDR3 is TGTGCCAGCAGCCAAGGTCAGGGTCGGAACACCGGGGAGCTGTTTTTT. Encoded protein: CASSQGQGRNTGELFF.